The 32 T cell receptor beta chains listed next were all sequenced from one sample in a study of T cells in Graves' hyperthyroidism and ophthalmopathy. Amplification of TCR beta CDR3 regions used RNA as the template. The TCR CDR3 was amplified in a first-round RT-PCR using the HTBI primer set. TCRdb itself ran the multiplex PCR reads through MiXCR, one entry per CDR3 protein. The sample yields around 660,000 distinct CDR3 sequences, 45% seen once. The sequencing sample was made of peripheral blood or thyroid tissue (not recorded which). These receptors were collected from an adult man with Graves' disease, either hyperthyroidism or ophthalmopathy (not recorded which).

This clonotype was counted between two and nine times. The chain combines TRBV6-6 with TRBJ2-7; 7 nucleotides match TRBD2. Trimming at V came to 5 bases and at J to 0 bases, leaving 7 bases not matched to a gene. The V gene's germline CDR1 is MNHNY and CDR2 SVGAGI (reference sequence). The CDR3 runs 15 residues. CDR3 DNA sequence: TGTGCCAGCAGTGAATCCGGGGGGTCCTCCTACGAGCAGTACTTC. As protein: CASSESGGSSYEQYF.

The chain recombines TRBV14 with TRBJ1-4; perhaps TRBD1 as D (5 bases). Trimming removed 3 bases at V and 6 bases at J, with 17 bases between. The CDR3 has 16 amino acids. Germline V gene lookup returns CDR1 SGHDN and CDR2 FVKESK. The CDR3 coding sequence is TGTGCCAGCAGCCAGGGGCCGGGGCTCCGTCATGAAAAACTGTTTTTT. Translation gives CASSQGPGLRHEKLFF.

This clonotype was seen many times. The CDR3 coding sequence is TGTGCCAGCCAGAGGCAGGGAAAGAGCTCCTATAATTCACCCCTCCACTTT. As protein: CASQRQGKSSYNSPLHF. This chain connects TRBV2 to TRBJ1-6; tentative D call: TRBD1 (5 bases). This CDR3 is 17 amino acids long. The germline CDR1 and CDR2 sequences are SNHLY and FYNNEI. V gave up 8 bases and J gave up 0 bases, with 17 bases separating them.

This chain connects TRBV7-9 to TRBJ1-4; 9 bases line up with TRBD1. This CDR3 has 14 residues. The V gene end was trimmed by 3 bases and the J gene end by 7 bases; junction bases not matched to a gene: 3. Germline loops: CDR1 SEHNR, CDR2 FQNEAQ (reference sequence). The CDR3 here is CASSFRDRVEKLFF. CDR3 in DNA: TGTGCCAGCAGCTTCCGGGACAGGGTTGAAAAACTGTTTTTT.

This chain uses TRBV6-1 with TRBJ1-5; D unclear. CDR3 length equals 14 residues. CDR1 and CDR2 from the germline V gene are MNHNS and SASEGT. The V end was cut by 3 bases, the J end by 6 bases, with 12 bases between. CDR3 DNA sequence: TGTGCCAGCAGTGATCTGCAGTTTGGTCAGCCCCAGCATTTT. Translating gives CASSDLQFGQPQHF.

The chain recombines TRBV6-5 with TRBJ1-5; TRBD1 is a possible D gene (6 bases). CDR1 and CDR2 from the germline V gene are MNHEY and SVGAGI. Trimming took off 4 bases at V and 2 bases at J, with 12 bases between the two ends. The CDR3 sequence is 15 residues long. For the CDR3, the DNA is TGTGCCAGCAGTTTTTCAGGGGTAGGCAATCAGCCCCAGCATTTT. It specifies CASSFSGVGNQPQHF.

The chain is built from TRBV7-2 and TRBJ2-7; D gene unclear. The ends were cut back, 4 bases at V and 4 bases at J, with 5 bases in the middle. In germline, CDR1 is SGHTA, CDR2 FQGNSA. The CDR3 contains 11 residues. In DNA form, the CDR3 reads TGTACCAGCAGCTCTAGTTACGAGCAGTACTTC. As protein: CTSSSSYEQYF.

The sample holds many counts of this clonotype. The chain joins TRBV29-1 to TRBJ1-2; 11 positions agree with TRBD1. The V gene's germline CDR1 is SQVTM and CDR2 ANQGSEA. CDR3 length equals 15 residues. V shed 7 bases, J shed 7 bases, and the junction held 14 bases outside the gene matches. CDR3 in DNA: TGCAGCGCTCTAGGACAGGGGGCCCATCTGGTTGGCTACACCTTC. Its protein is CSALGQGAHLVGYTF. The whole variable domain, filled in from reference TRBV29-1 and TRBJ1-2, reads SAVISQKPSRDICQRGTSLTIQCQVDSQVTMMFWYRQQPGQSLTLIATANQGSEATYESGFVIDKFPISRPNLTFSTLTVSNMSPEDSSIYLCSALGQGAHLVGYTFGSGTRLTVV.

The V call is TRBV2, the J call TRBJ1-1; the D gene is possibly TRBD1 (5 bases). Trimming took 6 bases from V and 6 from J, leaving 20 bases between them. From germline, CDR1 is SNHLY and CDR2 FYNNEI. The CDR3 is 15 amino acids. The CDR3 region has the DNA TGTGCCAGCAGCGAACAGGTGGGGGAGTTTGCTGAAGCTTTCTTT. Translating gives CASSEQVGEFAEAFF. The variable domain in full, with the rest retrieved from reference TRBV2 and TRBJ1-1, is EPEVTQTPSHQVTQMGQEVILRCVPISNHLYFYWYRQILGQKVEFLVSFYNNEISEKSEIFDDQFSVERPDGSNFTLKIRSTKLEDSAMYFCASSEQVGEFAEAFFGQGTRLTVV.

This clonotype showed up many times. The gene calls are TRBV7-9 and TRBJ1-2; 10 nucleotides align to TRBD1. V shed 5 bases and J 8 bases; nucleotides not matched to a gene: 5. CDR1 and CDR2 from the germline V gene are SEHNR and FQNEAQ (reference sequence). The CDR3 spans 13 residues. The CDR3 region has the DNA TGTGCCAGCAGCCGACAGGGGGCAAGAGGCTACACCTTC. Its protein is CASSRQGARGYTF.

Of note for this clonotype: This clone may be a read error of a much larger clone one base away. The chain has TRBV15 and TRBJ2-7; possible D gene TRBD1, 6 bases. There are 16 residues in the CDR3. CDR1 is LNHNV and CDR2 is YYDKDF in the germline V gene (reference sequence). V was clipped by 0 bases and J by 1 base, with 13 bases between them. The CDR3 region is CATSRDPWTVSYEQYF. For the CDR3, the DNA is TGTGCCACCAGCAGAGATCCCTGGACAGTTTCCTACGAGCAGTACTTC.

The chain joins TRBV2 to TRBJ1-4, with 9 nucleotides matching TRBD1. CDR3 length: 14 amino acids. V gave up 3 bases and J gave up 10 bases; unmatched junction bases: 6. Germline V CDR1 and CDR2: SNHLY, FYNNEI. In nucleotides, the CDR3 is TGTGCCAGCAGTGAGAGGACAGGGGATAGAAAACTGTTTTTT. Its translation is CASSERTGDRKLFF. Looking up the rest from reference TRBV2 and TRBJ1-4 gives the full variable domain: EPEVTQTPSHQVTQMGQEVILRCVPISNHLYFYWYRQILGQKVEFLVSFYNNEISEKSEIFDDQFSVERPDGSNFTLKIRSTKLEDSAMYFCASSERTGDRKLFFGSGTQLSVL.

The chain is built from TRBV6-5 and TRBJ1-1; D uncertain. From germline, CDR1 is MNHEY and CDR2 SVGAGI. The V end was cut by 8 bases, the J end by 1 base, with 11 bases between. The CDR3 spans 13 residues. CDR3 sequence: CASLQNTNTEAFF. The CDR3 nucleotides are TGTGCCAGCCTACAGAACACGAACACTGAAGCTTTCTTT.

V gene TRBV7-2 combines with J gene TRBJ1-2; the match to TRBD1 covers 8 bases. The V and J ends lost 5 bases and 7 bases, in that order; junction bases with no gene match: 12. Germline CDR1 SGHTA, CDR2 FQGNSA. This CDR3 has 15 residues. The CDR3 sequence is CASSQGGTGYGGYTF. CDR3 sequence (DNA): TGTGCCAGCAGCCAAGGCGGGACAGGATACGGTGGCTACACCTTC.

There are a few counts of this clonotype. This rearrangement joins TRBV7-9 to TRBJ1-2; D remains ambiguous. The ends were cut back, 5 bases at V and 8 bases at J, with 12 bases in the middle. This CDR3 spans 12 amino acids. The V gene's germline CDR1 is SEHNR and CDR2 FQNEAQ (reference sequence). The CDR3 sequence: CASSQGDEGYTF. CDR3 DNA: TGTGCCAGCAGCCAAGGCGACGAAGGCTACACCTTC.

In this sample, this clonotype turned up a few times. The chain recombines TRBV14 with TRBJ1-5; 9 positions agree with TRBD1. CDR1 is SGHDN, CDR2 FVKESK, per germline. Trimming removed 6 bases from V and 4 bases from J; junction bases left unmatched: 4. The CDR3 spans 14 residues. The CDR3 DNA follows: TGTGCCAGCAGTACGGACAGGGGAAATCAGCCCCAGCATTTT. It translates to CASSTDRGNQPQHF. Combining the CDR3 with reference TRBV14 and TRBJ1-5 gives the whole variable domain EAGVTQFPSHSVIEKGQTVTLRCDPISGHDNLYWYRRVMGKEIKFLLHFVKESKQDESGMPNNRFLAERTGGTYSTLKVQPAELEDSGVYFCASSTDRGNQPQHFGDGTRLSIL.

Of note for this clonotype: It may be a read error: a sequence one base away is much more abundant. J is TRBJ1-1 and V is TRBV29-1; D is uncertain. The CDR3 runs to 13 residues. Germline V gene lookup returns CDR1 SQVTM and CDR2 ANQGSEA. The CDR3 nucleotides are TGCAGCGTTTGGGTCATACCCAACACTGAAGCTCTCTTT. Translated: CSVWVIPNTEALF.

This clonotype was found a few times. V is TRBV2 and J is TRBJ2-7, with 7 bases fitting TRBD1. The CDR3 is 14 residues long. Germline trimming cut 3 bases from V and 4 bases from J; bases unmatched to any gene: 6. The germline V gene encodes CDR1 SNHLY and CDR2 FYNNEI. In nucleotides, the CDR3 is TGTGCCAGCAGTGACACCGGGACAGAATACGAGCAGTACTTC. The encoded protein is CASSDTGTEYEQYF.

This clonotype was observed many times. V gene TRBV15 combines with J gene TRBJ1-6; 8 nucleotides align to TRBD1. J lost 2 bases, V lost 5 bases, and 11 bases had no gene match. The CDR3 sequence is 18 residues long. Germline V gives CDR1 LNHNV, CDR2 YYDKDF (reference sequence). In DNA, the CDR3 is TGTGCCACCAGCCCAACCACGGACAGGGCGACCTATAATTCACCCCTCCACTTT. Protein sequence: CATSPTTDRATYNSPLHF.

The chain uses TRBV5-1 and TRBJ1-2, with D possibly matching TRBD1 (6 bases). The CDR3 length is 13 residues. Germline V gives CDR1 SGHRS, CDR2 YFSETQ. Trimming shortened V by 4 bases and J by 7 bases, and 14 bases separated the two germline ends. CDR3 nucleotide sequence: TGCGCCAGCAGCCAACAGGGAACAGGTGGCTACACCTTC. Its protein is CASSQQGTGGYTF.

This clonotype is a singleton in its sample. One base away lies a much larger clone, so this may be a sequencing read error. The chain carries TRBV24-1 and TRBJ1-2; D ambiguous. The CDR3 is 12 amino acids. The V end lost 1 base, the J end lost 7 bases, and 6 bases lay between the germline ends. Germline V gene data show CDR1 as KGHDR and CDR2 as SFDVKD. The CDR3 coding sequence is TGTGCCACCAGTGATTTTGACTGTGGCTACACCTTC. Protein sequence: CATSDFDCGYTF.

The chain carries TRBV5-1 and TRBJ2-5; TRBD2 aligns across 8 bases. Trimming took 0 bases from V and 1 from J; bases not matched to a gene: 5. The CDR3 is 16 amino acids. Per the germline V gene, CDR1 is SGHRS and CDR2 is YFSETQ. Here the CDR3 reads CASSLGSGGFQETQYF. The CDR3 DNA follows: TGCGCCAGCAGCTTGGGGAGCGGGGGATTCCAAGAGACCCAGTACTTC.

The CDR3 spells CASDSGTGGNQPQHF. The CDR3 DNA reads TGTGCCAGCGACTCCGGGACAGGGGGCAATCAGCCCCAGCATTTT. The chain recombines TRBV7-9 with TRBJ1-5, with 10 bases aligning to TRBD1. Germline CDR1 SEHNR, CDR2 FQNEAQ (reference sequence). Trimming at V came to 8 bases and at J to 2 bases, leaving 6 bases not matched to a gene. The CDR3 length is 15 residues.

This clonotype was observed a few times. The chain employs TRBV20-1 and TRBJ2-5; TRBD2 matches 7 bases. The V and J ends lost 6 bases and 2 bases, in that order; junction bases with no gene match: 9. Per the germline V gene, CDR1 is DFQATT and CDR2 is SNEGSKA (reference sequence). The CDR3 spans 14 residues. The CDR3: CSAGEGGYQETQYF. The CDR3 coding sequence is TGCAGTGCGGGGGAGGGTGGATATCAAGAGACCCAGTACTTC.

This clonotype was seen just once. The chain joins TRBV24-1 to TRBJ2-5, with D maybe TRBD2 (6 bases). Germline loops: CDR1 KGHDR, CDR2 SFDVKD. The V gene lost 5 bases and the J gene lost 2 bases, with 17 bases spanning the gap. This CDR3 contains 16 residues. In nucleotides, the CDR3 is TGTGCCACCAGTGTCGGGAATAGCGGATTACAAGAGACCCAGTACTTC. This encodes CATSVGNSGLQETQYF.

The rearrangement links TRBV11-3 to TRBJ1-4, with 8 bases matching TRBD1. Germline V lookup: CDR1 SGHNT, CDR2 YENEEA. The CDR3 runs to 16 residues. Trimming took 3 bases from V and 5 from J; bases not matched to a gene: 8. CDR3 sequence reads: CASSFGQGLGNEKLFF. The DNA for the CDR3 is TGTGCCAGCAGCTTCGGACAGGGCCTCGGGAATGAAAAACTGTTTTTT.

The table lists this clonotype with many counts. The J gene is TRBJ1-2, the V gene TRBV5-8, with D perhaps matching TRBD1 (6 bases). Germline-derived CDR1 and CDR2 are SGHTS and YDEGEE. This CDR3 has 14 residues. V gave up 4 bases and J gave up 3 bases, with 13 bases separating them. The CDR3 DNA reads as TGTGCCAGCAGCCAAGGACAGTCTTACTATGGCTACACCTTC. This translates into CASSQGQSYYGYTF.

This clonotype occurred a few times. The rearrangement links TRBV12-3 or TRBV12-4 to TRBJ1-4, with D unresolved. Trimming removed 5 bases at V and 0 bases at J, with 10 bases between. The CDR3 covers 15 residues. CDR3: CASSKRTATNEKLFF. The CDR3 coding sequence is TGTGCCAGCAGTAAGCGGACGGCAACTAATGAAAAACTGTTTTTT.

V is TRBV7-2 and J is TRBJ1-4; 8 bases fit TRBD1. The length of the CDR3 is 15 residues. After removal of 4 bases from V and 8 bases from J, the junction contained 9 bases not matched to a gene. The germline gives CDR1 SGHTA, CDR2 FQGNSA. The CDR3 coding sequence is TGTGCCAGCAGCTCTCCCGGGACAGGTTACGAAAAACTGTTTTTT. Translated: CASSSPGTGYEKLFF.

The chain employs TRBV5-4 and TRBJ1-1; D not resolved. V lost 1 base and J 3 bases, leaving 25 bases between the germline ends. CDR3 size: 19 residues. Germline values: CDR1 SGHNT, CDR2 YYREEE (reference sequence). CDR3 region: CASSLTSWGTRVGYTEAFF. The CDR3 nucleotides read TGTGCCAGCAGCTTGACTTCCTGGGGAACAAGGGTTGGATACACTGAAGCTTTCTTT.

This clonotype was observed many times. V usage is TRBV19 and J usage is TRBJ1-5, with D possibly TRBD1 on 6 matching bases. This CDR3 is 16 amino acids long. Trimming left V 4 bases short and J 9 bases short, with 22 bases between. Looked up from germline, CDR1 is LNHDA and CDR2 is SQIVND (reference sequence). The CDR3 DNA is TGTGCCAGTAGTAACCGAGGGACATCCATGGGTGGGCCCCAGCATTTT. This encodes CASSNRGTSMGGPQHF. Based on the CDR3 plus reference TRBV19 and TRBJ1-5, the full variable domain is DGGITQSPKYLFRKEGQNVTLSCEQNLNHDAMYWYRQDPGQGLRLIYYSQIVNDFQKGDIAEGYSVSREKKESFPLTVTSAQKNPTAFYLCASSNRGTSMGGPQHFGDGTRLSIL.

The chain joins TRBV12-3 or TRBV12-4 to TRBJ2-7; D is unclear. The CDR3 length is 13 residues. V was cut by 2 bases and J by 0 bases, with 5 bases left in between. The CDR3 loop reads CASSLSNSYEQYF. Here the CDR3 DNA reads TGTGCCAGCAGTTTATCTAACTCCTACGAGCAGTACTTC.